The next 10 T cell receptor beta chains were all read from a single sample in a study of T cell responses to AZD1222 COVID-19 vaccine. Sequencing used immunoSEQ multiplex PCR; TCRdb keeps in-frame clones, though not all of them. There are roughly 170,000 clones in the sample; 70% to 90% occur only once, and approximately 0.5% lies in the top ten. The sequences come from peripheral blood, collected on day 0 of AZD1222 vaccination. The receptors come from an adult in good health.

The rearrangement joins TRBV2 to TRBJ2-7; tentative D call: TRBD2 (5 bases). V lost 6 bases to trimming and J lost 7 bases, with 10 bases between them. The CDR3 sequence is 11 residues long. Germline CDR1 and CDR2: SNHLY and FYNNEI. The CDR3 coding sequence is TGTGCCAGCAGAACCACTAGGGAGCAGTACTTC. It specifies CASRTTREQYF.

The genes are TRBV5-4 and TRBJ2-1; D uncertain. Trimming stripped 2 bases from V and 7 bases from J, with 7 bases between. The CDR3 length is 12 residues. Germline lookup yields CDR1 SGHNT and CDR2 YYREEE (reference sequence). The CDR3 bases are TGTGCCAGCAGCTTCCTCAAAAATGAGCAGTTCTTC. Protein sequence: CASSFLKNEQFF.

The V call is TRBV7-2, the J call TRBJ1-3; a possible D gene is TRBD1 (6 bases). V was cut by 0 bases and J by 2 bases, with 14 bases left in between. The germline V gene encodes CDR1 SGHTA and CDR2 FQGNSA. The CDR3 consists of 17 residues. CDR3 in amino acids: CASSLAPTGIAGNTIYF. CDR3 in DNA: TGTGCCAGCAGCTTAGCGCCTACAGGGATCGCTGGAAACACCATATATTTT.

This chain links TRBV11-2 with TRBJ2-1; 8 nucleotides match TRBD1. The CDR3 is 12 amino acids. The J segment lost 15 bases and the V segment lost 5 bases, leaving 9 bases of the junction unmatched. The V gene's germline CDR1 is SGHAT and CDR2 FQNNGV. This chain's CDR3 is CASSLGTGPWFF. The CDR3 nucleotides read TGTGCCAGCAGCCTCGGGACAGGCCCCTGGTTCTTC. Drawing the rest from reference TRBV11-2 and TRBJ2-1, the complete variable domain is EAGVAQSPRYKIIEKRQSVAFWCNPISGHATLYWYQQILGQGPKLLIQFQNNGVVDDSQLPKDRFSAERLKGVDSTLKIQPAKLEDSAVYLCASSLGTGPWFFGPGTRLTVL.

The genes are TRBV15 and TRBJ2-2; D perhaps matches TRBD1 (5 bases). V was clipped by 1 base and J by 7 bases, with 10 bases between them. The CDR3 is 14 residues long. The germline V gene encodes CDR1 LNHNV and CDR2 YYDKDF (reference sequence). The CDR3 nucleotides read TGTGCCACCAGCAGAGCCAGGGTGTACGGGGAGCTGTTTTTT. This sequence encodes CATSRARVYGELFF.

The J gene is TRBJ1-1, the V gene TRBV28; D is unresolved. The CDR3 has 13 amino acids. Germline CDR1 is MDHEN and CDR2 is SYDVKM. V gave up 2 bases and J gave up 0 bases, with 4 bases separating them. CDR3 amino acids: CASSLTVNTEAFF. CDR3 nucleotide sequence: TGTGCCAGCAGTTTAACGGTGAACACTGAAGCTTTCTTT.

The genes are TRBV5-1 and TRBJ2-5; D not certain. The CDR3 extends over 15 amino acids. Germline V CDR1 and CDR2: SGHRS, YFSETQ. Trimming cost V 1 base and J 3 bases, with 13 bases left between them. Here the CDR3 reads CASSLQLRGEETQYF. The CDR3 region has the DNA TGCGCCAGCAGCTTGCAGCTCCGTGGGGAAGAGACCCAGTACTTC.

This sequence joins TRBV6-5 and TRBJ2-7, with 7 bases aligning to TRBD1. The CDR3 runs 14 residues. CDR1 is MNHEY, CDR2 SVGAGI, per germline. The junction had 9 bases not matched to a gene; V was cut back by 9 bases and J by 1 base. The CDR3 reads CASTRGTQSYEQYF. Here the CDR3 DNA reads TGTGCCAGTACCAGGGGGACCCAGTCCTACGAGCAGTACTTC.

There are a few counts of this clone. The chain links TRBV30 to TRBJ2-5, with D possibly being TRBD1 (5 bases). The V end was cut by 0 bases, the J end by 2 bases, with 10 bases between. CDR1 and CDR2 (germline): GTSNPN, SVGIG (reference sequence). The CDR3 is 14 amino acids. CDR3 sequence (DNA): TGTGCCTGGAGTGTACTCAGGGATCAAGAGACCCAGTACTTC. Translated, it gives CAWSVLRDQETQYF.

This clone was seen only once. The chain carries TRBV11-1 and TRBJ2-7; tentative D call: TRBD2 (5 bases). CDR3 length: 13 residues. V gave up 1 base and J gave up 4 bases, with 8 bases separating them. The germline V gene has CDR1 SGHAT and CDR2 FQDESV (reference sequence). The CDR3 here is CASSLGTPYEQYF. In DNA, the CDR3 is TGTGCCAGCAGCTTAGGGACTCCATACGAGCAGTACTTC.